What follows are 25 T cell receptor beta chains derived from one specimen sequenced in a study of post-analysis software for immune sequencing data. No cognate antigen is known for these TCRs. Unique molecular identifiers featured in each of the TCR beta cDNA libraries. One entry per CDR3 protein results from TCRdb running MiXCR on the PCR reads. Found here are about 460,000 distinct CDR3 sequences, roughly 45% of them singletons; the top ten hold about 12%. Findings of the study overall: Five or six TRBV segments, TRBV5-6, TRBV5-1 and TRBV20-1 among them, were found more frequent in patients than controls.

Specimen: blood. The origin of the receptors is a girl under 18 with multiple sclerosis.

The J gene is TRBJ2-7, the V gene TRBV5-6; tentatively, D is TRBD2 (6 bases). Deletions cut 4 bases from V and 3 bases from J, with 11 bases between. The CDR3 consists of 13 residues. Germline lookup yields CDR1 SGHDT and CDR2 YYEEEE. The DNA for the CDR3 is TGTGCCAGCAGCCGGGGACTTTTCTACGAGCAGTACTTC. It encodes CASSRGLFYEQYF. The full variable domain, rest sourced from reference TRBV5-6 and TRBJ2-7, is DAGVTQSPTHLIKTRGQQVTLRCSPKSGHDTVSWYQQALGQGPQFIFQYYEEEERQRGNFPDRFSGHQFPNYSSELNVNALLLGDSALYLCASSRGLFYEQYFGPGTRLTVT.

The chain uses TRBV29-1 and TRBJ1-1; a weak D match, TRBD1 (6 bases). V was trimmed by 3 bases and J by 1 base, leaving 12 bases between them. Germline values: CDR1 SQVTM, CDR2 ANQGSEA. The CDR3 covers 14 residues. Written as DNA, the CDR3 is TGCAGCGTTGACTCAGGGGTCCCGAACACTGAAGCTTTCTTT. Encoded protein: CSVDSGVPNTEAFF.

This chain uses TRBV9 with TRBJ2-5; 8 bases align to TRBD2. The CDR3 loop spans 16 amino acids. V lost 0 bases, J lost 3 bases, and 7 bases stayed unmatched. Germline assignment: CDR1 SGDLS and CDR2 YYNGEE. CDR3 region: CASSVGVRAGEETQYF. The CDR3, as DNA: TGTGCCAGCAGCGTAGGGGTAAGAGCGGGAGAAGAGACCCAGTACTTC.

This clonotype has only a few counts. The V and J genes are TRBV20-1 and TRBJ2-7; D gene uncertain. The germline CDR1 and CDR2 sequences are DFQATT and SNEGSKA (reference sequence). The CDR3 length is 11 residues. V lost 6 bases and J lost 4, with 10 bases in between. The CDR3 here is CSAADGYEQYF. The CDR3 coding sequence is TGCAGTGCCGCGGACGGATACGAGCAGTACTTC.

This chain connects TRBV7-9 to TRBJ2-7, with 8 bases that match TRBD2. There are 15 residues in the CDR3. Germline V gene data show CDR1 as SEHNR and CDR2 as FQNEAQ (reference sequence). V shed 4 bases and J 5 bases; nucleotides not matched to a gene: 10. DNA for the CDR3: TGTGCCAGCAGCTCATCCGGGACTAGATCGCACGAGCAGTACTTC. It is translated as CASSSSGTRSHEQYF.

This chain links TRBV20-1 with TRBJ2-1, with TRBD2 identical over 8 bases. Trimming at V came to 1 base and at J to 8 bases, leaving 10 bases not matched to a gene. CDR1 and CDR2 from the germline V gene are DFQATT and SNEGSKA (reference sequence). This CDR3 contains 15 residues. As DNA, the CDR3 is TGCAGTGCTAGAGCGCCTAGCGGGTACTTGGATGAGCAGTTCTTC. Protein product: CSARAPSGYLDEQFF.

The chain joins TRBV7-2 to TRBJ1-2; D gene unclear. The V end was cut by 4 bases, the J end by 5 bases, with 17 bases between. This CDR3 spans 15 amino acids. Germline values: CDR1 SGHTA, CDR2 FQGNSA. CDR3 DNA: TGTGCCAGCAGCTACAGAACGGGGTTCGGGTATGGCTACACCTTC. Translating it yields CASSYRTGFGYGYTF.

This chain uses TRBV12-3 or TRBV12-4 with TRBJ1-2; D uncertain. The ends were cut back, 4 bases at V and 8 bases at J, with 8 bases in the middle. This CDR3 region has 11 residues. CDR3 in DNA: TGTGCCAGCAGTTGGTATTGGGGCTACACCTTC. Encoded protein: CASSWYWGYTF.

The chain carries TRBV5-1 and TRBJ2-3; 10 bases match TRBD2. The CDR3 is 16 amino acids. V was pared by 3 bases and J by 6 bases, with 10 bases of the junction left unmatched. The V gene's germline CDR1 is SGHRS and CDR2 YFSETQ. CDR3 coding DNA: TGCGCCAGCAGCTCCATATCTAGCGGGAGAAGGGATACGCAGTATTTT. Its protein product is CASSSISSGRRDTQYF.

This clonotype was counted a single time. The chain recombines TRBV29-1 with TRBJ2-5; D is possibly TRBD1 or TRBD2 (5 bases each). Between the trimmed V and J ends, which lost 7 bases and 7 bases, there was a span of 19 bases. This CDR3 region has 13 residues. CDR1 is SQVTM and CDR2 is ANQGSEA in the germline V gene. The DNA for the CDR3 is TGCAGCGCTCCCGGGACCAATTACGGGACCCAGTACTTC. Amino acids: CSAPGTNYGTQYF. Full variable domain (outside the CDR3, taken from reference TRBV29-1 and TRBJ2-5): SAVISQKPSRDICQRGTSLTIQCQVDSQVTMMFWYRQQPGQSLTLIATANQGSEATYESGFVIDKFPISRPNLTFSTLTVSNMSPEDSSIYLCSAPGTNYGTQYFGPGTRLLVL.

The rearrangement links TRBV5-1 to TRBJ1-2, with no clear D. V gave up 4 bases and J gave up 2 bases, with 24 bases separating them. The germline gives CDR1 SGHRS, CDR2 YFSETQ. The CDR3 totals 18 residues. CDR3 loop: CASSAGFKTTTENYGYTF. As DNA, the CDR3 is TGCGCCAGCAGCGCGGGATTTAAAACTACCACAGAAAACTATGGCTACACCTTC.

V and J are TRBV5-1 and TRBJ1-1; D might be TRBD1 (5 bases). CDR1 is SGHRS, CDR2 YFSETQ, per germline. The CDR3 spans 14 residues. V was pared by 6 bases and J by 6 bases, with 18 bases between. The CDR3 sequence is CASTLRGDLAEAFF. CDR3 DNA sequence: TGCGCCAGCACCCTCCGGGGGGACTTGGCTGAAGCTTTCTTT. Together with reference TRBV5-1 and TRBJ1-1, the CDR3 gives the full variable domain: KAGVTQTPRYLIKTRGQQVTLSCSPISGHRSVSWYQQTPGQGLQFLFEYFSETQRNKGNFPGRFSGRQFSNSRSEMNVSTLELGDSALYLCASTLRGDLAEAFFGQGTRLTVV.

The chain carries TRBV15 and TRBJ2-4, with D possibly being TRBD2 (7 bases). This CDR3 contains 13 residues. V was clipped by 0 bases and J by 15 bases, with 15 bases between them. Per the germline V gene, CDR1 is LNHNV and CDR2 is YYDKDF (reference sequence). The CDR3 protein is CATSRDKGGAWYF. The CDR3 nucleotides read TGTGCCACCAGCAGAGATAAGGGGGGGGCCTGGTACTTC.

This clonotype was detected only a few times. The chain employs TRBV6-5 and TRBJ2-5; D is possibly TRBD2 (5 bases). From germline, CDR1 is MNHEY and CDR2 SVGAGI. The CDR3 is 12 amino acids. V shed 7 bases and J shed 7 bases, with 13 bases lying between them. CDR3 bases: TGTGCCAGCAAGTCTTTTGAGGGGACCCAGTACTTC. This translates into CASKSFEGTQYF.

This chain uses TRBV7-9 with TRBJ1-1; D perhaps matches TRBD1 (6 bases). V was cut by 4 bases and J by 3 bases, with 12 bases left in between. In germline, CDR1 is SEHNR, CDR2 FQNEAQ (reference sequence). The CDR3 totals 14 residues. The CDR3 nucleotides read TGTGCCAGCAGCTCGGAGGGGGGGTACACTGAAGCTTTCTTT. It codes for CASSSEGGYTEAFF.

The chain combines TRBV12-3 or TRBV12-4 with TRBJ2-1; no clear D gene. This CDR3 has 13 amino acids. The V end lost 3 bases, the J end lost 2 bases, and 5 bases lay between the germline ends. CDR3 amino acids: CASSLDPYNEQFF. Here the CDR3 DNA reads TGTGCCAGCAGTTTGGATCCCTACAATGAGCAGTTCTTC.

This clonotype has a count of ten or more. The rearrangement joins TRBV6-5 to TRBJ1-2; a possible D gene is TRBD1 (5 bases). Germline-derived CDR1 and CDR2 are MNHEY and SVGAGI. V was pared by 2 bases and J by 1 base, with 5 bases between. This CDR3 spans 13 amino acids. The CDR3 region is CASSYGGNYGYTF. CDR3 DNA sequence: TGTGCCAGCAGTTACGGGGGTAACTATGGCTACACCTTC.

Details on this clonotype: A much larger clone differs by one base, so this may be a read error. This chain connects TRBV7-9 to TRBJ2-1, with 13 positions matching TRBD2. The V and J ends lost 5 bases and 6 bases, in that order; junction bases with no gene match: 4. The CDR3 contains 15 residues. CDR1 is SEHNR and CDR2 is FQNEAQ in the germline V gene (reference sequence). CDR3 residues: CASSRGLAGVNEQFF. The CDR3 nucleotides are TGTGCCAGCAGCCGCGGACTAGCGGGAGTCAATGAGCAGTTCTTC.

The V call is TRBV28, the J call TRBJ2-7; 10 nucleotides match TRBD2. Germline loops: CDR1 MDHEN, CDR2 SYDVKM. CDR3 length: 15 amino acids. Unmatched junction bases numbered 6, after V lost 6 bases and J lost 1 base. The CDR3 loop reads CASRALAGGSYEQYF. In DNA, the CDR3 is TGTGCCAGCAGGGCTTTAGCGGGGGGATCCTACGAGCAGTACTTC.

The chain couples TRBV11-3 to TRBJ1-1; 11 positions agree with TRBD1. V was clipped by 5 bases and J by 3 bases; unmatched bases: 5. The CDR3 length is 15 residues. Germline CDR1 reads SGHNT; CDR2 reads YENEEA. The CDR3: CASSAGQGAHTEAFF. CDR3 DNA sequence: TGTGCCAGCAGCGCCGGACAGGGGGCTCACACTGAAGCTTTCTTT.

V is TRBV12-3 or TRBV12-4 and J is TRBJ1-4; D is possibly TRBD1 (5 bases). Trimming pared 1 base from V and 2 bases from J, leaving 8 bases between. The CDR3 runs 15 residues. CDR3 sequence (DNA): TGTGCCAGCAGTTTAGAGGGGTTGACTAATGAAAAACTGTTTTTT. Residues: CASSLEGLTNEKLFF.

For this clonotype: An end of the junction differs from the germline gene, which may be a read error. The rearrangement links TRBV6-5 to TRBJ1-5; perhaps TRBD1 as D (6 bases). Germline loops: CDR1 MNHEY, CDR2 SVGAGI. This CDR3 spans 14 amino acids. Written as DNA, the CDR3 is TGCGCCAGCGGGCGGGGGGCTGGCAATCAGCCCCAGCATTTT. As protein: CASGRGAGNQPQHF.

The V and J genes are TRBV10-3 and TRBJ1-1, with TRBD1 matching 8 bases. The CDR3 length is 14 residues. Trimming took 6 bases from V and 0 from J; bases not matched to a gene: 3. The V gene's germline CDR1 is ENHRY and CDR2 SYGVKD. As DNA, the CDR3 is TGTGCCATCAGAGGGGACAGGTTGAACACTGAAGCTTTCTTT. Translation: CAIRGDRLNTEAFF.

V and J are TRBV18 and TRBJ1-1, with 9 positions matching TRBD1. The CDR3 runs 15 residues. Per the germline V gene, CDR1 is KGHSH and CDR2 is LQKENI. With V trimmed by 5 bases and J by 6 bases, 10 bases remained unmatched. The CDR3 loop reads CASSARGTGISEAFF. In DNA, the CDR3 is TGTGCCAGCTCAGCTAGAGGGACAGGGATCTCTGAAGCTTTCTTT.

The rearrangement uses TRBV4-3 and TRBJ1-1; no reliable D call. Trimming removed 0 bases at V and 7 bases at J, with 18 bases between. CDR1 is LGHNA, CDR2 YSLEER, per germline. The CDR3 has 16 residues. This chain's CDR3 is CASSQDQALGGNEAFF. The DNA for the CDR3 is TGCGCCAGCAGCCAAGATCAGGCTTTAGGAGGGAATGAAGCTTTCTTT.